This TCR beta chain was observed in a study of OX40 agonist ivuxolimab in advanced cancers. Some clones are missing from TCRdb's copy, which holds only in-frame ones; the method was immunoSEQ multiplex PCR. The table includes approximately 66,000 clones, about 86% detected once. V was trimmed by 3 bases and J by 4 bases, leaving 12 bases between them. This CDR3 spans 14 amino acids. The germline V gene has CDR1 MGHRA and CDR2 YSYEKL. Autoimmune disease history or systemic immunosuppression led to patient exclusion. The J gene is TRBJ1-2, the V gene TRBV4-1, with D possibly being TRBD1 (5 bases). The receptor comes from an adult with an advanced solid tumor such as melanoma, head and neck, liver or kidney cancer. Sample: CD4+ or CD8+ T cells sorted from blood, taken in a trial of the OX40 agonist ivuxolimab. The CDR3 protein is CASSHLVGAYGYTF. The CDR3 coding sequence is TGCGCCAGCAGCCACCTGGTAGGGGCCTATGGCTACACCTTC.